These 14 T cell receptor beta chains were sequenced from one sample in a study of early T cells in non-severe SARS-CoV-2 infection. TCRdb re-called the 5' RACE reads through MiXCR, storing one row per CDR3 protein. The table has about 22,000 distinct CDR3 sequences, around 4.8% seen once. Sequencing input: whole blood. The receptors derive from an adult who was a healthcare worker with PCR-confirmed SARS-CoV-2 infection or an uninfected control (not recorded which).

By share, this clonotype ranks as medium-sized. The J gene is TRBJ2-3, the V gene TRBV28; D is undetermined. This CDR3 is 12 amino acids long. Trimming pared 3 bases from V and 5 bases from J, leaving 6 bases between. Germline CDR1 is MDHEN and CDR2 is SYDVKM. Written as DNA, the CDR3 is TGTGCCAGCAGTTTGGCGGAAGATACGCAGTATTTT. Residues: CASSLAEDTQYF.

This clonotype appeared many times. The gene calls are TRBV7-2 and TRBJ1-3, with 9 bases lining up with TRBD1. Germline CDR1 and CDR2: SGHTA and FQGNSA. CDR3 length: 15 amino acids. The J segment lost 5 bases and the V segment lost 5 bases, leaving 7 bases of the junction unmatched. This CDR3 reads CASSLQGQGRNTIYF. The CDR3 region has the DNA TGTGCCAGCAGCCTTCAGGGACAGGGAAGAAACACCATATATTTT.

This clonotype was observed a few times. This rearrangement joins TRBV7-2 to TRBJ1-5; D might be TRBD1 (5 bases). The V gene lost 8 bases and the J gene lost 0 bases, with 11 bases spanning the gap. CDR3 size: 14 residues. Germline V CDR1 and CDR2: SGHTA, FQGNSA. The CDR3 coding sequence is TGTGCCAGCGGAGACAGTTATAGCAATCAGCCCCAGCATTTT. Residues: CASGDSYSNQPQHF.

Many counts were recorded for this clonotype. The chain combines TRBV27 with TRBJ1-4; maybe TRBD1 (5 bases). In germline, CDR1 is MNHEY, CDR2 SMNVEV (reference sequence). This CDR3 spans 20 amino acids. Trimming removed 2 bases from V and 3 bases from J, with 25 bases in between. CDR3 protein: CASSLHHPRVLGPANEKLFF. CDR3 nucleotides: TGTGCCAGCAGTTTACATCACCCCAGGGTGCTTGGGCCTGCTAATGAAAAACTGTTTTTT. Variable domain in full (rest from reference TRBV27 and TRBJ1-4): EAQVTQNPRYLITVTGKKLTVTCSQNMNHEYMSWYRQDPGLGLRQIYYSMNVEVTDKGDVPEGYKVSRKEKRNFPLILESPSPNQTSLYFCASSLHHPRVLGPANEKLFFGSGTQLSVL.

The table lists this clonotype with many counts. The rearrangement links TRBV7-3 to TRBJ1-3; D remains ambiguous. From germline, CDR1 is SGHTA and CDR2 FQGTGA. Trimming left V 7 bases short and J 0 bases short, with 10 bases between. The CDR3 runs to 14 residues. The CDR3 coding sequence is TGTGCCAGCATAAGGCCCAGCTCTGGAAACACCATATATTTT. This gives the protein CASIRPSSGNTIYF.

At least ten counts were recorded for this clonotype. The chain uses TRBV6-2 or TRBV6-3 and TRBJ2-3, with 8 bases lining up with TRBD2. Germline CDR1 MNHEY, CDR2 SVGEGT. This CDR3 contains 14 residues. Trimming cost V 5 bases and J 5 bases; bases outside gene matches: 6. CDR3 in amino acids: CASSRGGLIDTQYF. CDR3 coding DNA: TGTGCCAGCAGTCGGGGGGGCCTCATAGATACGCAGTATTTT.

The chain couples TRBV4-1 to TRBJ1-3; D is uncertain. CDR3 length equals 17 residues. The V and J ends lost 3 bases and 0 bases respectively, with 15 bases between them. In germline, CDR1 is MGHRA, CDR2 YSYEKL. The CDR3 coding sequence is TGCGCCAGCAGCCAGCCCAATGCAGGCCCCTCTGGAAACACCATATATTTT. This gives the protein CASSQPNAGPSGNTIYF.

The table lists this clonotype with many counts. V is TRBV20-1 and J is TRBJ2-7; D may correspond to TRBD1 or TRBD2 (5 bases each). CDR3 size: 15 residues. Germline-derived CDR1 and CDR2 are DFQATT and SNEGSKA (reference sequence). Trimming stripped 5 bases from V and 0 bases from J, with 17 bases between. The CDR3 protein is CSAGDGHVLSYEQYF. The CDR3 DNA reads TGCAGTGCTGGGGACGGCCACGTCCTCTCCTACGAGCAGTACTTC.

The table lists this clonotype with many counts. The chain is built from TRBV9 and TRBJ2-2; D gene uncertain. The CDR3 totals 15 residues. CDR1 and CDR2 (germline): SGDLS, YYNGEE. Trimming removed 0 bases from V and 6 bases from J, with 12 bases in between. The CDR3 here is CASSVGHIKPGELFF. DNA of the CDR3: TGTGCCAGCAGCGTAGGACACATTAAACCCGGGGAGCTGTTTTTT.

This clonotype was counted ten times or more. The rearrangement uses TRBV12-3 or TRBV12-4 and TRBJ2-7, with D maybe TRBD1 (7 bases). The CDR3 contains 17 residues. V was clipped by 5 bases and J by 3 bases, with 23 bases between them. The CDR3 spells CASSKDREEVPDYEQYF. The CDR3 DNA follows: TGTGCCAGCAGTAAAGACAGGGAGGAGGTACCCGACTACGAGCAGTACTTC.

The chain uses TRBV27 and TRBJ2-1; D tentatively reads TRBD1 or TRBD2 (6 bases each). This CDR3 contains 16 residues. Trimming cost V 4 bases and J 9 bases, with 22 bases left between them. Germline V gene sequence: CDR1 MNHEY, CDR2 SMNVEV (reference sequence). Written as DNA, the CDR3 is TGTGCCAGCAGTTCCCCTGCCAGGGGAGGTGCCGGTGAGCAGTTCTTC. Protein: CASSSPARGGAGEQFF.

This clonotype was seen repeatedly, ten times or more. The CDR3 sequence: CASSVSETQYF. CDR3 sequence (DNA): TGTGCCAGCAGTGTCTCCGAGACCCAGTACTTC. The chain is built from TRBV2 and TRBJ2-5; D not resolved. CDR1 is SNHLY, CDR2 FYNNEI, per germline. This CDR3 is 11 amino acids long. V was shortened by 4 bases and J by 5 bases, with 5 bases between the two germline ends.

This clonotype has at least ten counts. The V gene is TRBV7-9, the J gene TRBJ1-5; tentative D call: TRBD1 (5 bases). The CDR3 loop spans 17 amino acids. V was shortened by 5 bases and J by 0 bases, with 17 bases between the two germline ends. Germline values: CDR1 SEHNR, CDR2 FQNEAQ (reference sequence). The DNA of the CDR3 is TGTGCCAGCAGCCCCGGACACCTTGGGTTTAGCAATCAGCCCCAGCATTTT. Its protein is CASSPGHLGFSNQPQHF.

This clonotype was seen repeatedly, ten times or more. This CDR3 reads CASSPLTDGTDTQYF. The CDR3 coding sequence is TGCGCCAGCAGCCCCTTGACGGACGGCACAGATACGCAGTATTTT. The gene calls are TRBV5-1 and TRBJ2-3; D call uncertain. V lost 4 bases to trimming and J lost 1 base, with 13 bases between them. The CDR3 runs to 15 residues. CDR1 SGHRS and CDR2 YFSETQ come from the germline V gene.